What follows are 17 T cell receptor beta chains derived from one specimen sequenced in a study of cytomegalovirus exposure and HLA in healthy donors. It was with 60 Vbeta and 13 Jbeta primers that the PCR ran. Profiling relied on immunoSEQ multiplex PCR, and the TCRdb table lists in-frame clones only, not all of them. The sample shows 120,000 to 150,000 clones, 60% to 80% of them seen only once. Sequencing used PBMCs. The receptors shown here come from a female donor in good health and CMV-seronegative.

The CDR3 sequence is CASSLGTGVQYEQYF. DNA of the CDR3: TGTGCCAGCAGTCTTGGGACAGGGGTCCAGTACGAGCAGTACTTC. The genes are TRBV28 and TRBJ2-7; 10 nucleotides match TRBD1. CDR1 is MDHEN, CDR2 SYDVKM, per germline. The CDR3 runs 15 residues. Trimming at V came to 5 bases and at J to 4 bases, leaving 8 bases not matched to a gene. The complete variable domain, with remaining parts taken from reference TRBV28 and TRBJ2-7, reads DVKVTQSSRYLVKRTGEKVFLECVQDMDHENMFWYRQDPGLGLRLIYFSYDVKMKEKGDIPEGYSVSREKKERFSLILESASTNQTSMYLCASSLGTGVQYEQYFGPGTRLTVT.

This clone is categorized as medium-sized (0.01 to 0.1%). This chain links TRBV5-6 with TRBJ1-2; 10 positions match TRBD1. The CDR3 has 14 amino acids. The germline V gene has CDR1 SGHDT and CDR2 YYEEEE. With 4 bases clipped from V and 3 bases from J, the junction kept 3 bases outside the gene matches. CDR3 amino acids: CASSGTGADYGYTF. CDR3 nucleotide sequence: TGTGCCAGCAGCGGGACAGGGGCAGACTATGGCTACACCTTC.

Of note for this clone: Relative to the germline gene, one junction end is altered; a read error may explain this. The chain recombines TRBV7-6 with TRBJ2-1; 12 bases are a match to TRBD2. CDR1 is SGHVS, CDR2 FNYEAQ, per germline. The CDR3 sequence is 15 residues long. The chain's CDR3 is CASSLAGGTYNEQFF. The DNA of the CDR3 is TGTGCCAGCAGCCTAGCGGGGGGGACCTACAATGAGCAGTTCTTC.

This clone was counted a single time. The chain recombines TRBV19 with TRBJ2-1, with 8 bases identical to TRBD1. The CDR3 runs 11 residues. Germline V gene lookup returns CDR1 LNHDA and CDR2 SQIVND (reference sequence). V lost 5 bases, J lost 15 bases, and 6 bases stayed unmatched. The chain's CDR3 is CASSSHRGLFF. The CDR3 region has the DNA TGTGCCAGTAGTTCTCACAGGGGGTTGTTCTTC.

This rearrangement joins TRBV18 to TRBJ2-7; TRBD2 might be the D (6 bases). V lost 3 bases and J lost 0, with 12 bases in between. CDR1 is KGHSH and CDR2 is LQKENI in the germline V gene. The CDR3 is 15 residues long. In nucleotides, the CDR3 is TGTGCCAGCTCACCCAGTGGGGGGAGCTCCTACGAGCAGTACTTC. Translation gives CASSPSGGSSYEQYF. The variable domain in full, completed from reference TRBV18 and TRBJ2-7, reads NAGVMQNPRHLVRRRGQEARLRCSPMKGHSHVYWYRQLPEEGLKFMVYLQKENIIDESGMPKERFSAEFPKEGPSILRIQQVVRGDSAAYFCASSPSGGSSYEQYFGPGTRLTVT.

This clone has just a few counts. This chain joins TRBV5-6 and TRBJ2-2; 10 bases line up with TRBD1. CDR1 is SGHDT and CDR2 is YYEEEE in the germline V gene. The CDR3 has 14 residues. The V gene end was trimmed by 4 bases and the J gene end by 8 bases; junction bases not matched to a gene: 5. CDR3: CASSGTGVEGELFF. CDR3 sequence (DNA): TGTGCCAGCAGCGGGACAGGGGTGGAAGGGGAGCTGTTTTTT.

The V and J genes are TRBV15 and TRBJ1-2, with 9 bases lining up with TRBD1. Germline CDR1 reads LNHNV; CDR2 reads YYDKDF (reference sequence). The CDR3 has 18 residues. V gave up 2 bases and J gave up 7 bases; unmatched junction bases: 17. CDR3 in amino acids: CATSRPPPGQGARRGYTF. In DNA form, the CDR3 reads TGTGCCACCAGCAGACCTCCCCCGGGACAGGGTGCTCGGCGTGGCTACACCTTC.

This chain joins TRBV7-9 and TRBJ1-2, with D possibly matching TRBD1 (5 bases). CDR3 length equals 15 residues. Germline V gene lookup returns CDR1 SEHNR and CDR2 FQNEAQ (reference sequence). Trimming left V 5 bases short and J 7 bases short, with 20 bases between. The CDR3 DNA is TGTGCCAGCAGCGATTCCGGGACTACCTTCTCTGGCTACACCTTC. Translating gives CASSDSGTTFSGYTF.

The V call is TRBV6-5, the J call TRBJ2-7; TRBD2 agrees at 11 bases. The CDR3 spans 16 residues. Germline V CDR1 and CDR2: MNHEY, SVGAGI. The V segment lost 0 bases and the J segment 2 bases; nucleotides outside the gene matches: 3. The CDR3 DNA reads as TGTGCCAGCAGTTACTCGGGACTAGCGGACACCTACGAGCAGTACTTC. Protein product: CASSYSGLADTYEQYF.

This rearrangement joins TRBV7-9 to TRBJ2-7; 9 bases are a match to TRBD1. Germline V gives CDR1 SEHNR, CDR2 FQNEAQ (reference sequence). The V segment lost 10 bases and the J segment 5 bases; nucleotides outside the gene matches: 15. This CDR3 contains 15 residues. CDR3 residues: CAISTWDRVRNEQYF. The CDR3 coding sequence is TGTGCCATCTCAACCTGGGACAGGGTCAGAAACGAGCAGTACTTC. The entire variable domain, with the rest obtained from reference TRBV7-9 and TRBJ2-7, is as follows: DTGVSQNPRHKITKRGQNVTFRCDPISEHNRLYWYRQTLGQGPEFLTYFQNEAQLEKSRLLSDRFSAERPKGSFSTLEIQRTEQGDSAMYLCAISTWDRVRNEQYFGPGTRLTVT.

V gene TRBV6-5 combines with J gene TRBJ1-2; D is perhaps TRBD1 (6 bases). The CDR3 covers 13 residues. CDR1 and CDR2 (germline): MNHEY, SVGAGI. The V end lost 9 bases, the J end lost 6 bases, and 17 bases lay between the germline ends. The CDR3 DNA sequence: TGTGCCAGTAGAAGGAACAGACAGGATGGCTACACCTTC. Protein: CASRRNRQDGYTF.

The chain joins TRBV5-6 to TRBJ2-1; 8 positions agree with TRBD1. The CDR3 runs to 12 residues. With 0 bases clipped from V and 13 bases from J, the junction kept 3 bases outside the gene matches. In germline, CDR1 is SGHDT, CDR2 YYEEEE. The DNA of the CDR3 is TGTGCCAGCAGCTTGGGGACAGGGCCTCAGTTCTTC. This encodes CASSLGTGPQFF.

The CDR3 region is CASGTGEYNSPLHF. The CDR3 nucleotides are TGTGCCAGCGGGACAGGGGAGTATAATTCACCCCTCCACTTT. The chain couples TRBV6-1 to TRBJ1-6, with 10 bases fitting TRBD1. With 8 bases clipped from V and 4 bases from J, the junction kept 2 bases outside the gene matches. Germline CDR1 and CDR2: MNHNS and SASEGT. This CDR3 comprises 14 residues.

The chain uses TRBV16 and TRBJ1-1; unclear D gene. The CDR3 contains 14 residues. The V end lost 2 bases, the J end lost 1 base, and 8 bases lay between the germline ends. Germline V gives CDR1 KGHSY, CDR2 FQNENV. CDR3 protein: CASSQKAGNTEAFF. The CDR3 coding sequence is TGTGCCAGCAGCCAAAAGGCAGGGAACACTGAAGCTTTCTTT.

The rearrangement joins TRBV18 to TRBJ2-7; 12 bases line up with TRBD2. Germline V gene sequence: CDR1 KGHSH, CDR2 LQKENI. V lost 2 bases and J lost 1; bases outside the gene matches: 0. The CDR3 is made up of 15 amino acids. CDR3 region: CASSPTSGGSYEQYF. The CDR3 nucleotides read TGTGCCAGCTCACCAACTAGCGGGGGGTCCTACGAGCAGTACTTC. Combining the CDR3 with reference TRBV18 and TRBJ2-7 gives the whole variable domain NAGVMQNPRHLVRRRGQEARLRCSPMKGHSHVYWYRQLPEEGLKFMVYLQKENIIDESGMPKERFSAEFPKEGPSILRIQQVVRGDSAAYFCASSPTSGGSYEQYFGPGTRLTVT.

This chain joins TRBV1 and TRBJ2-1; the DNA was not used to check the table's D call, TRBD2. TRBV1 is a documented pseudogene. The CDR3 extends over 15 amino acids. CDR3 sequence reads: CTSSGREGRRDEQFF. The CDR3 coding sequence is TGCACCAGCAGCGGGCGGGAGGGCCGTAGGGATGAGCAGTTCTTC.

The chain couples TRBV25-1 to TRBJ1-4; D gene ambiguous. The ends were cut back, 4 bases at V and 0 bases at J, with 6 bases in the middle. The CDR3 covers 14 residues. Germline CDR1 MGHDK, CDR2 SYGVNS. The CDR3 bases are TGTGCCAGCAGTGCTGACTCAACTAATGAAAAACTGTTTTTT. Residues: CASSADSTNEKLFF. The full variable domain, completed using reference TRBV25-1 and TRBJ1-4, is EADIYQTPRYLVIGTGKKITLECSQTMGHDKMYWYQQDPGMELHLIHYSYGVNSTEKGDLSSESTVSRIRTEHFPLTLESARPSHTSQYLCASSADSTNEKLFFGSGTQLSVL.